Presented here are 8 T cell receptor beta chains from one specimen sequenced in a study of blood T cell repertoires in COVID-19. Measured with immunoSEQ multiplex PCR; TCRdb has only the in-frame clones, and not every one. The data contain 300,000 to 350,000 clones, roughly 90% of them singletons. The sample comprised peripheral blood. The receptors originated from a woman between 65 and 79 years old with COVID-19, enrolled during active disease.

The chain recombines TRBV5-8 with TRBJ1-2; no firm D call. V was pared by 4 bases and J by 4 bases, with 14 bases between. CDR1 is SGHTS, CDR2 YDEGEE, per germline. The CDR3 is 14 residues long. The CDR3 DNA reads TGTGCCAGCAGCGGACGGGGAATGGGCTATGGCTACACCTTC. Its protein product is CASSGRGMGYGYTF.

The gene calls are TRBV28 and TRBJ1-6; no clear D gene. CDR3 length: 14 amino acids. V was clipped by 2 bases and J by 6 bases, with 8 bases between them. Germline values: CDR1 MDHEN, CDR2 SYDVKM. CDR3 nucleotide sequence: TGTGCCAGCAGTTTAAGGCGGGGTAATTCACCCCTCCACTTT. This translates into CASSLRRGNSPLHF.

The gene calls are TRBV10-2 and TRBJ1-1; weak D call: TRBD1 (6 bases). The CDR3 extends over 13 amino acids. V lost 8 bases and J 1 base, leaving 11 bases between the germline ends. Germline CDR1 and CDR2: WSHSY and SAAADI. The CDR3 DNA sequence: TGCGCCAGCGCAGGACAGTGGAACACTGAAGCTTTCTTT. Translating it yields CASAGQWNTEAFF.

The V call is TRBV7-2, the J call TRBJ1-1; D gene unclear. From germline, CDR1 is SGHTA and CDR2 FQGNSA. The V end was cut by 1 base, the J end by 5 bases, with 17 bases between. The CDR3 has 16 residues. DNA of the CDR3: TGTGCCAGCAGCTTAGTCTTACAGCCCAGTGGGACTGAAGCTTTCTTT. This sequence encodes CASSLVLQPSGTEAFF.

V gene TRBV6-5 combines with J gene TRBJ2-2; 7 bases are a match to TRBD2. Germline V gene lookup returns CDR1 MNHEY and CDR2 SVGAGI. The CDR3 is 12 amino acids. J lost 7 bases, V lost 5 bases, and 1 base had no gene match. For the CDR3, the DNA is TGTGCCAGCAGTCCGGGGGGCGGGGAGCTGTTTTTT. Its protein is CASSPGGGELFF.

The chain combines TRBV5-1 with TRBJ2-7; D perhaps matches TRBD2 (5 bases). This CDR3 comprises 13 residues. Germline V lookup: CDR1 SGHRS, CDR2 YFSETQ. V was trimmed by 4 bases and J by 6 bases, leaving 14 bases between them. The CDR3 protein is CASSETGSGEQYF. The CDR3 DNA reads TGCGCCAGCAGCGAGACGGGGTCGGGCGAGCAGTACTTC.

In this sample, this clone turned up once. Within the sample, other DNA sequences also encode this same CDR3. The V gene is TRBV19, the J gene TRBJ2-7; maybe TRBD2 (5 bases). This CDR3 comprises 12 residues. The V gene lost 2 bases and the J gene lost 5 bases, with 7 bases spanning the gap. Per the germline V gene, CDR1 is LNHDA and CDR2 is SQIVND (reference sequence). The chain's CDR3 is CASSIRGNEQYF. CDR3 DNA sequence: TGTGCCAGTAGTATACGAGGGAACGAGCAGTACTTC.

The chain carries TRBV7-2 and TRBJ1-2, with TRBD1 matching 7 bases. Germline V gene sequence: CDR1 SGHTA, CDR2 FQGNSA. The V gene end was trimmed by 5 bases and the J gene end by 0 bases; junction bases not matched to a gene: 3. The CDR3 is 14 residues long. CDR3 sequence (DNA): TGTGCCAGCAGCCCCGGGACAGCTAACTATGGCTACACCTTC. Translated, it gives CASSPGTANYGYTF.